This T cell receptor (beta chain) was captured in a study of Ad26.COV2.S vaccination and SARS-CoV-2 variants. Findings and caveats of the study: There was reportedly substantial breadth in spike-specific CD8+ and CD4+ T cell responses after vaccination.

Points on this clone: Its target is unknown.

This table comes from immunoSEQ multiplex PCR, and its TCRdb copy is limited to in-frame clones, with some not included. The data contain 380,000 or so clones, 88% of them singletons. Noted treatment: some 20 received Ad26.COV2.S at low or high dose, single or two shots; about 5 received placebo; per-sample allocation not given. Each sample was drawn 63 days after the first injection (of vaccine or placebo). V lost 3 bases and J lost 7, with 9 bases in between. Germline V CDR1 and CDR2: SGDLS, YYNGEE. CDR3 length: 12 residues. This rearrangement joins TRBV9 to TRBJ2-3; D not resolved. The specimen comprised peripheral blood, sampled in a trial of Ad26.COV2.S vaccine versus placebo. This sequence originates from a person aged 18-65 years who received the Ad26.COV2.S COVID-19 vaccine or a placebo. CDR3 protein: CASSDGHYTQYF. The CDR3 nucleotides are TGTGCCAGCAGCGACGGGCACTATACGCAGTATTTT.